The clone carrying this TCR beta chain was detected only a few times. Expressed TCRB transcripts were sequenced after all isolated RNA was converted to cDNA. Sequencing used immunoSEQ multiplex PCR; TCRdb keeps in-frame clones, though not all of them. The top ten clones hold 3.5% to 4.5% of a sample with under 300,000 clones, around a quarter of them seen once. The sample originates from a study of beta chain features in type 1 diabetes. Study-wide context: When patients were set against healthy donors, age, gender and cell yields were similar.

Germline V gene sequence: CDR1 MNHNS, CDR2 SASEGT. With 2 bases removed from V and 7 bases from J, the gap between germline ends came to 15 bases. This CDR3 region has 15 residues. Every donor had blood drawn once into heparin, around 120 mL on average. This sequence originates from a man younger than 45 in good health. The sequenced material came from central memory CD4+ T cells from blood. This chain joins TRBV6-1 and TRBJ1-5; the D gene is possibly TRBD1 (6 bases). The CDR3 nucleotides are TGTGCCAGCAGTGAAACCAGGGGCGCAAGGCAGCCCCAGCATTTT. This encodes CASSETRGARQPQHF.